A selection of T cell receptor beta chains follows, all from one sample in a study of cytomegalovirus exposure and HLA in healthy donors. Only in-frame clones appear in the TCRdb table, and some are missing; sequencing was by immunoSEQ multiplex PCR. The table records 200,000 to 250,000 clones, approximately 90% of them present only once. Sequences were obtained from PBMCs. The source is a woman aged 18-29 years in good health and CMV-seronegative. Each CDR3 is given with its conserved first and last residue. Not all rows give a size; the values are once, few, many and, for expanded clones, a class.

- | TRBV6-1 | CASVGGLTSYEQYF
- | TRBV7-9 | CASSFGRGSRQETQYF
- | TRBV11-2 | CASSFGLQETQYF
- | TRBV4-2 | CASSQVGGSGFSYEQYF
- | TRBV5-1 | CASSPGQARNQETQYF
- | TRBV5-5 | CASNLVAADTQYF
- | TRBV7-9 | CASSLAPREQYF
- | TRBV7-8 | CASSLLWDSDEQYF
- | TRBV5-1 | CASSSGDRDRDRHGYTF
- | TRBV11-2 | CASSQMAVAGYYNEQFF
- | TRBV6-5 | CASSKRLAASYEQYF
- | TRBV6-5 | CASSYSGSRYEQYF
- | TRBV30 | CAWKRGQGARSTDTQYF
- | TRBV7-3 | CASSVGGAGDGYTF
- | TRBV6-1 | CASSALRRAYSNQPQHF
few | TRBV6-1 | CASNTGVGNQPQHF
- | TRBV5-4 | CASSDKTGNPEAFF
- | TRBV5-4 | CASSFSLNTEAFF
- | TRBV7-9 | CASSLIAIQSEQYF
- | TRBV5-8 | CASSSGTGSQETQYF
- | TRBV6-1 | CASSERNIQYF